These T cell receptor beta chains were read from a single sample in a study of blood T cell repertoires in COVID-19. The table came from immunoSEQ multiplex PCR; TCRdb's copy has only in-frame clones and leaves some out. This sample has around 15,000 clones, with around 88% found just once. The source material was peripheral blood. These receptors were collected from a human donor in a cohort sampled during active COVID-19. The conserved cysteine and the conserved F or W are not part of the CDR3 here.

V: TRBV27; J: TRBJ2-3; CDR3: ASSPLWISGRPDTQY
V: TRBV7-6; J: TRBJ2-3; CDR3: ASSGGGDSEMRGTDTQY
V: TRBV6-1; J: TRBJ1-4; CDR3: ASSESRGNEKLF
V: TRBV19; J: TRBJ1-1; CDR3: ASSGRTGDRNTEAF
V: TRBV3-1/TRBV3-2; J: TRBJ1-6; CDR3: ASNRQGLRNSPLH
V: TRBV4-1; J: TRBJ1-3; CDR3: ASSQGAGSSGNTIY
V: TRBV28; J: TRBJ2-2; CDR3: ASSLPPPSTPGELF
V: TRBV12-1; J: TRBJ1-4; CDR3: ASSCKPQGSNEKLF
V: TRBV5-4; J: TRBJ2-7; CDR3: ASSPYSGLGHEQY
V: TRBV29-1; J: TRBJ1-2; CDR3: SVRGDGNYGYT
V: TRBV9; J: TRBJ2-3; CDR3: ASSVGYSHGTDTQY
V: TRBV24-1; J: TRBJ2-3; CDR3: ATSGPISGSSPDTQY
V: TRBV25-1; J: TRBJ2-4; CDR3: ASSEGEGHKNIQY
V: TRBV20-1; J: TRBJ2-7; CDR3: SASGGQGNHEQY
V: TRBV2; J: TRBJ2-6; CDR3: ASSAPAGSGANVLT
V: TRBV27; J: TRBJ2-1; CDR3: ASTRLVLAGAGNEQF
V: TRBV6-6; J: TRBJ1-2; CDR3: ASTLGLWDGYT
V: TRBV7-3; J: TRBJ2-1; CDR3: ASSDGGNEQF
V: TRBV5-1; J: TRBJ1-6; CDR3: ASSDTGGNRATPLH
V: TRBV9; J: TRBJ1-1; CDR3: ASSVQGSTEAF
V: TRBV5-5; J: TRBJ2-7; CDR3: ASSSTGSSYEQY
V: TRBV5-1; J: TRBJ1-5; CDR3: ASSRSPGGNQPQH
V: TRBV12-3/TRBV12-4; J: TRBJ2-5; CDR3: ASSLAEETQY
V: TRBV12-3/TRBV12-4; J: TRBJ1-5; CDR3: ASSLGQYQPQH
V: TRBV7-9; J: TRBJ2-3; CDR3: ASSLDLLASTDTQY
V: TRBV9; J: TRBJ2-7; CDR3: ASSVSSGSYEQY
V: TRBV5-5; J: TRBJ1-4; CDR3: ASSSGRGEKLF
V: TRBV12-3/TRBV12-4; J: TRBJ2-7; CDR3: ASSFGGYEQY
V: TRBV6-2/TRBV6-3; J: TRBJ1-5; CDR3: ASSYLKTGSNQPQH
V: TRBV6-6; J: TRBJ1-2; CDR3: ASSYERNYGYT
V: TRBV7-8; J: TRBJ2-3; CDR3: ASSKGQGRADTQY
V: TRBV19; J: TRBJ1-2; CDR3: ASEGAVGYT
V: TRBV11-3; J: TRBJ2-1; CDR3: ASSLERLAEQF
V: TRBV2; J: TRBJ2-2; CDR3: ASRGQGNTGELF
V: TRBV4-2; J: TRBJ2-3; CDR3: ASSQAAGGGDTQY
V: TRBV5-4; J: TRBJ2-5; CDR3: ASSLDLTLETQY
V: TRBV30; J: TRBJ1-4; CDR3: ACPPVGGRGNEKLF
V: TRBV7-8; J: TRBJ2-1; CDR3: ASSLAGAGGQF
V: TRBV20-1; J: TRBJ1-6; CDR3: SASRGLALH
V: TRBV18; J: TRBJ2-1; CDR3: ASSPRQGYYNEQF
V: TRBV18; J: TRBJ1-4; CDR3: ASSPREWEKLF
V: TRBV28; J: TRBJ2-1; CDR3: ASSFRQGANEQF